These 18 T cell receptor beta chains were all obtained from the same sample, sequenced in a study of T cell responses to AZD1222 COVID-19 vaccine. Profiled with immunoSEQ multiplex PCR; TCRdb holds only in-frame clones, not every one. The table has 75,000 to 95,000 clones, more than 90% seen once. The starting material was peripheral blood, obtained on day 0 of AZD1222 vaccination. All receptors derive from an adult in good health.

V and J are TRBV12-3 or TRBV12-4 and TRBJ2-1, with 7 positions matching TRBD2. V lost 6 bases, J lost 6 bases, and 5 bases stayed unmatched. CDR3 length: 13 residues. The CDR3 reads CASSRTSPNEQFF. The CDR3 nucleotides read TGTGCCAGCAGCAGGACTAGTCCCAATGAGCAGTTCTTC.

CDR3 amino acids: CASSQEMTFNQPQHF. For the CDR3, the DNA is TGCGCCAGCAGCCAAGAAATGACTTTTAATCAGCCCCAGCATTTT. This sequence joins TRBV4-1 and TRBJ1-5; D ambiguous. CDR3 length: 15 amino acids. Between the trimmed V and J ends, which lost 0 bases and 4 bases, there was a span of 10 bases. The germline gives CDR1 MGHRA, CDR2 YSYEKL.

This chain uses TRBV7-6 with TRBJ1-1; 8 bases are shared with TRBD1. Trimming took 5 bases from V and 2 from J; bases not matched to a gene: 4. The germline CDR1 and CDR2 sequences are SGHVS and FNYEAQ. The CDR3 has 14 residues. CDR3 region: CASSQGQANTEAFF. DNA of the CDR3: TGTGCCAGCAGCCAGGGACAGGCTAACACTGAAGCTTTCTTT.

J is TRBJ2-1 and V is TRBV11-3, with TRBD2 matching 8 bases. Trimming took 3 bases from V and 7 from J; bases not matched to a gene: 8. The CDR3 contains 15 residues. Germline values: CDR1 SGHNT, CDR2 YENEEA. Here the CDR3 reads CASSFGAGGLNEQFF. The CDR3 nucleotides are TGTGCCAGCAGCTTCGGGGCGGGAGGTCTTAATGAGCAGTTCTTC.

This chain connects TRBV3-1 (or the pseudogene TRBV3-2) to TRBJ1-2; D not resolved. Trimming removed 2 bases from V and 4 bases from J, with 11 bases in between. Per germline, CDR1 LGHDT and CDR2 YNNKEL (reference sequence). This CDR3 has 14 amino acids. CDR3 DNA sequence: TGTGCCAGCAGCCAATTGGGTATCTCCTATGGCTACACCTTC. Its protein product is CASSQLGISYGYTF.

This chain connects TRBV27 to TRBJ2-7, with 7 bases matching TRBD1. Germline trimming cut 5 bases from V and 4 bases from J; bases unmatched to any gene: 11. The length of the CDR3 is 15 residues. Looked up from germline, CDR1 is MNHEY and CDR2 is SMNVEV (reference sequence). CDR3 in DNA: TGTGCCAGCAGTAAACAAGGGGGCCGGACTTACGAGCAGTACTTC. Translating gives CASSKQGGRTYEQYF.

The chain combines TRBV7-8 with TRBJ1-4; D not resolved. Trimming removed 5 bases at V and 3 bases at J, with 10 bases between. The CDR3 is 14 residues long. Germline-derived CDR1 and CDR2 are SGHVS and FQNEAQ. The CDR3 reads CASSLGSPNEKLFF. The CDR3 DNA reads TGTGCCAGCAGCCTCGGGAGCCCTAATGAAAAACTGTTTTTT. The variable domain in full, with the rest retrieved from reference TRBV7-8 and TRBJ1-4, is GAGVSQSPRYKVAKRGQDVALRCDPISGHVSLFWYQQALGQGPEFLTYFQNEAQLDKSGLPSDRFFAERPEGSVSTLKIQRTQQEDSAVYLCASSLGSPNEKLFFGSGTQLSVL.

For the CDR3, the DNA is TGTGCCAGCGACAGGGATGGCAATCAGCCCCAGCATTTT. This sequence encodes CASDRDGNQPQHF. The chain combines TRBV9 with TRBJ1-5; 7 bases agree with TRBD1. This CDR3 has 13 amino acids. J was trimmed by 2 bases and V by 7 bases; bases with no gene match: 3. CDR1 is SGDLS, CDR2 YYNGEE, per germline. Drawing the rest from reference TRBV9 and TRBJ1-5, the complete variable domain is DSGVTQTPKHLITATGQRVTLRCSPRSGDLSVYWYQQSLDQGLQFLIQYYNGEERAKGNILERFSAQQFPDLHSELNLSSLELGDSALYFCASDRDGNQPQHFGDGTRLSIL.

The chain joins TRBV5-1 to TRBJ1-1, with a weak D call TRBD1 (5 bases). This CDR3 contains 12 residues. Germline assignment: CDR1 SGHRS and CDR2 YFSETQ. The V end was cut by 1 base, the J end by 4 bases, with 5 bases between. DNA of the CDR3: TGCGCCAGCAGCTTGAGGGGCACTGAAGCTTTCTTT. Translated, it gives CASSLRGTEAFF.

The V call is TRBV11-3, the J call TRBJ1-6, with D maybe TRBD1 (5 bases). The germline V gene encodes CDR1 SGHNT and CDR2 YENEEA. Trimming pared 1 base from V and 10 bases from J, leaving 14 bases between. This CDR3 is 15 amino acids long. This CDR3 reads CASSLVRSGGSPLHF. CDR3 nucleotide sequence: TGTGCCAGCAGCTTAGTGAGGTCGGGGGGATCACCCCTCCACTTT.

This rearrangement joins TRBV19 to TRBJ1-4; no clear D. Trimming took off 5 bases at V and 3 bases at J, with 13 bases between the two ends. The length of the CDR3 is 15 residues. Germline V gives CDR1 LNHDA, CDR2 SQIVND (reference sequence). The CDR3 DNA follows: TGTGCCAGTAGTCCCCCCAGGAACGCTAATGAAAAACTGTTTTTT. It encodes CASSPPRNANEKLFF.

This chain uses TRBV11-3 with TRBJ2-1, with 12 bases that match TRBD2. The CDR3 is made up of 14 amino acids. The V gene's germline CDR1 is SGHNT and CDR2 YENEEA. V dropped 6 bases and J dropped 9; count of bases not matched to a gene: 6. This CDR3 is CASRRLAGVSEQFF. In DNA, the CDR3 is TGTGCCAGCAGAAGACTAGCGGGAGTCAGTGAGCAGTTCTTC.

Here the CDR3 reads CASRLERGGYYEQYF. The CDR3 DNA is TGTGCCAGCAGGTTAGAACGGGGAGGGTACTACGAGCAGTACTTC. The chain joins TRBV6-5 to TRBJ2-7, with 7 nucleotides matching TRBD2. CDR3 length: 15 amino acids. In germline, CDR1 is MNHEY, CDR2 SVGAGI. Trimming cost V 6 bases and J 3 bases; bases outside gene matches: 11.

The chain links TRBV10-3 to TRBJ2-1, with a weak D call TRBD2 (6 bases). CDR1 is ENHRY and CDR2 is SYGVKD in the germline V gene. The CDR3 is made up of 14 amino acids. V dropped 2 bases and J dropped 6 bases, with 11 bases sitting between them. CDR3 amino acids: CAISEGGNGNEQFF. The CDR3 nucleotides read TGTGCCATCAGTGAGGGCGGGAACGGCAATGAGCAGTTCTTC.

The gene calls are TRBV20-1 and TRBJ2-7; D possibly corresponds to TRBD1 (6 bases). There are 11 residues in the CDR3. V was clipped by 3 bases and J by 6 bases, with 9 bases between them. CDR1 and CDR2 from the germline V gene are DFQATT and SNEGSKA (reference sequence). The DNA of the CDR3 is TGCAGTGCTAGTTTCAGGGGCGAGCAGTACTTC. Its protein product is CSASFRGEQYF.

In this sample, this clone turned up a few times. The chain recombines TRBV9 with TRBJ1-3; the D is unclear. The CDR3 has 15 amino acids. The germline V gene encodes CDR1 SGDLS and CDR2 YYNGEE. The germline V and J ends were trimmed by 2 bases and 0 bases, with 9 bases remaining between them. CDR3 nucleotides: TGTGCCAGCAGCGTTGGTAGAGGCTCTGGAAACACCATATATTTT. This translates into CASSVGRGSGNTIYF.

This chain uses TRBV4-2 with TRBJ1-5; D is undetermined. V lost 1 base and J 6 bases, leaving 7 bases between the germline ends. CDR1 is LGHNA and CDR2 is YNFKEQ in the germline V gene. The CDR3 totals 13 residues. CDR3 in amino acids: CASSQARLQPQHF. The CDR3 coding sequence is TGTGCCAGCAGCCAAGCTAGGCTTCAGCCCCAGCATTTT.

CDR3 amino acids: CASSYSPGLAKYF. In DNA, the CDR3 is TGTGCCAGCAGTTATAGTCCGGGACTAGCTAAGTATTTT. The chain combines TRBV6-2 or TRBV6-3 with TRBJ2-3, with 9 bases that match TRBD2. The length of the CDR3 is 13 residues. Trimming at V came to 3 bases and at J to 13 bases, leaving 8 bases not matched to a gene. The germline V gene encodes CDR1 MNHEY and CDR2 SVGEGT.